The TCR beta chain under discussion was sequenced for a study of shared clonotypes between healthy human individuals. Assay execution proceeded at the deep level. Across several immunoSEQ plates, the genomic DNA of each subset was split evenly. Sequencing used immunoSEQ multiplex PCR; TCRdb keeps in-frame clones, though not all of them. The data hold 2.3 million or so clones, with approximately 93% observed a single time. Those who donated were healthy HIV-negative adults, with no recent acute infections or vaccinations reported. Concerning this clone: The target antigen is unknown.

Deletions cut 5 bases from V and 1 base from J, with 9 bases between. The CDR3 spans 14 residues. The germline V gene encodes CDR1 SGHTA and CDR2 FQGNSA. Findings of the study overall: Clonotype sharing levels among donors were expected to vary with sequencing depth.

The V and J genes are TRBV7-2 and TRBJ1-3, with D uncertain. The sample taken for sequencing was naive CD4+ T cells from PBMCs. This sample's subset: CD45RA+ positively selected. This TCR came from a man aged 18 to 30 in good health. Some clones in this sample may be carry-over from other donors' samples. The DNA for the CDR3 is TGTGCCAGCAGCCCCATGAGGTCTGGAAACACCATATATTTT. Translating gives CASSPMRSGNTIYF. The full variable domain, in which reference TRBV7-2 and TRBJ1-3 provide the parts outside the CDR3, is GAGVSQSPSNKVTEKGKDVELRCDPISGHTALYWYRQSLGQGLEFLIYFQGNSAPDKSGLPSDRFSAERTGGSVSTLTIQRTQQEDSAVYLCASSPMRSGNTIYFGEGSWLTVV.